The 18 T cell receptor beta chains given below trace back to one sample, sequenced in a study of regulatory T cells in long-lasting Graves disease. Regarding time point: persistent/refractory GD, antithyroid drugs over 5 years with positive TRAb. PBMCs provided the RNA from which the TCR library was made. CDR3-region Arm-PCR and iRepertoire HTBI primers produced the TCR beta libraries. TCRdb re-derived calls from the multiplex PCR reads in MiXCR, one entry per CDR3 protein. The table includes a few hundred thousand distinct CDR3 sequences, around 20% detected once. Sequences were derived from peripheral blood mononuclear cells (PBMCs), sampled when the disease was refractory, from a patient treated with antithyroid drugs. These receptors were taken from a female donor with Graves disease.

This clonotype was counted only a few times. This chain connects TRBV7-2 to TRBJ2-5; no definite D call. Germline V lookup: CDR1 SGHTA, CDR2 FQGNSA. The CDR3 has 13 residues. Trimming took off 2 bases at V and 4 bases at J, with 8 bases between the two ends. The CDR3 bases are TGTGCCAGCAGCTTAAGGATGACAGAGACCCAGTACTTC. Residues: CASSLRMTETQYF.

This clonotype was recorded many times. This rearrangement joins TRBV13 to TRBJ1-1; D is undetermined. The germline V gene encodes CDR1 PRHDT and CDR2 FYEKMQ (reference sequence). Between the trimmed V and J ends, which lost 1 base and 4 bases, there was a span of 1 base. This CDR3 region has 11 residues. As DNA, the CDR3 is TGTGCCAGCAGCTTAGTCACTGAAGCTTTCTTT. Its translation is CASSLVTEAFF.

Ten or more counts support this clonotype. This sequence joins TRBV2 and TRBJ1-5; D is possibly TRBD1 (5 bases). Trimming cost V 3 bases and J 2 bases, with 5 bases left between them. The germline V gene encodes CDR1 SNHLY and CDR2 FYNNEI. The CDR3 loop spans 13 amino acids. The CDR3 loop reads CASSEGGNQPQHF. The CDR3 DNA is TGTGCCAGCAGTGAGGGGGGCAATCAGCCCCAGCATTTT.

Comment on this clonotype: The junction departs from germline at one end; a sequencing error may be responsible. This sequence joins TRBV12-3 or TRBV12-4 and TRBJ2-7, with TRBD2 identical over 9 bases. The CDR3 is 14 amino acids. The CDR3, as DNA: TGTGCCGGCAGTTTCAGCGGGAGGAGCGACGAGCAGTACTTC. This sequence encodes CAGSFSGRSDEQYF.

The V gene is TRBV7-6, the J gene TRBJ2-2; D gene unclear. This CDR3 region has 13 residues. V gave up 3 bases and J gave up 1 base, with 3 bases separating them. Germline CDR1 SGHVS, CDR2 FNYEAQ. CDR3 bases: TGTGCCAGCAGCTTCGAGAACACCGGGGAGCTGTTTTTT. The encoded protein is CASSFENTGELFF.

This clonotype came up many times. This chain uses TRBV7-9 with TRBJ1-1, with D tentatively TRBD1 (5 bases). V dropped 5 bases and J dropped 1 base, with 8 bases sitting between them. The CDR3 has 13 residues. CDR1 and CDR2 (germline): SEHNR, FQNEAQ (reference sequence). The CDR3 region has the DNA TGTGCCAGCAGCAGGGACGAGAACACTGAAGCTTTCTTT. Protein sequence: CASSRDENTEAFF.

This sequence joins TRBV5-1 and TRBJ2-1; TRBD2 agrees at 16 bases. The CDR3 covers 15 residues. In germline, CDR1 is SGHRS, CDR2 YFSETQ. The J segment lost 9 bases and the V segment lost 4 bases, leaving 4 bases of the junction unmatched. The chain's CDR3 is CASSPGLAGGAEQFF. The CDR3 DNA sequence: TGCGCCAGCAGCCCGGGACTAGCGGGAGGGGCTGAGCAGTTCTTC.

The J gene is TRBJ2-5, the V gene TRBV24-1; D perhaps matches TRBD2 (6 bases). The J call may be in error: the DNA end matches TRBJ2-1 better. Germline V gene lookup returns CDR1 KGHDR and CDR2 SFDVKD. The CDR3 totals 12 residues. The CDR3: CATSDLGREQFF. CDR3 sequence (DNA): TGTGCCACCAGTGATTTGGGGAGGGAGCAGTTCTTC.

This clonotype appeared many times. This rearrangement joins TRBV20-1 to TRBJ1-2; D is perhaps TRBD1 (5 bases). This CDR3 has 12 residues. Looked up from germline, CDR1 is DFQATT and CDR2 is SNEGSKA (reference sequence). V was trimmed by 0 bases and J by 4 bases, leaving 6 bases between them. DNA of the CDR3: TGCAGTGCTAGAGATACAGGCTATGGCTACACCTTC. As protein: CSARDTGYGYTF.

The V call is TRBV28, the J call TRBJ2-7, with 11 bases lining up with TRBD2. J gave up 2 bases and V 5 bases, and 5 bases lay outside the gene matches. This CDR3 has 15 residues. CDR1 and CDR2 from the germline V gene are MDHEN and SYDVKM. The CDR3 loop reads CASSATSGRTYEQYF. The CDR3 DNA is TGTGCCAGCAGTGCAACTAGCGGGAGAACCTACGAGCAGTACTTC.

The rearrangement uses TRBV30 and TRBJ1-1; D gene uncertain. The CDR3 runs to 13 residues. Trimming took 3 bases from V and 3 from J, leaving 11 bases between them. The germline V gene has CDR1 GTSNPN and CDR2 SVGIG (reference sequence). In DNA, the CDR3 is TGTGCCTGGAGGCGTCGTCGCGACACTGAAGCTTTCTTT. Translation: CAWRRRRDTEAFF.

About this clonotype: A single base separates this from a much larger clone, so it may be a read error. This rearrangement joins TRBV6-2 or TRBV6-3 to TRBJ1-4; D is undetermined. The V and J ends lost 4 bases and 8 bases respectively, with 5 bases between them. The CDR3 loop spans 11 amino acids. Germline assignment: CDR1 MNHEY and CDR2 SVGEGT. CDR3 sequence (DNA): TGTGCCAGCAGTTGCGGGGAAAAACTGTTTTTT. It codes for CASSCGEKLFF.

This clonotype was seen a handful of times. The chain links TRBV2 to TRBJ1-5, with D maybe TRBD1 (5 bases). Trimming took off 7 bases at V and 0 bases at J, with 19 bases between the two ends. The V gene's germline CDR1 is SNHLY and CDR2 FYNNEI. The CDR3 totals 17 residues. The CDR3 here is CASIWSGDPYSNQPQHF. Here the CDR3 DNA reads TGTGCCAGCATTTGGTCGGGGGACCCCTATAGCAATCAGCCCCAGCATTTT.

This clonotype was recorded at least ten times. The CDR3: CASSVLNEQFF. As DNA, the CDR3 is TGTGCCAGCAGCGTCTTAAATGAGCAGTTCTTC. The gene calls are TRBV7-2 and TRBJ2-1, with D unclear. Per germline, CDR1 SGHTA and CDR2 FQGNSA. V was cut by 5 bases and J by 7 bases, with 6 bases left in between. The length of the CDR3 is 11 residues. Full variable domain (missing parts from reference TRBV7-2 and TRBJ2-1): GAGVSQSPSNKVTEKGKDVELRCDPISGHTALYWYRQSLGQGLEFLIYFQGNSAPDKSGLPSDRFSAERTGGSVSTLTIQRTQQEDSAVYLCASSVLNEQFFGPGTRLTVL.

This clonotype came up many times. V usage is TRBV12-3 or TRBV12-4 and J usage is TRBJ1-2; D gene unclear. The CDR3 is 13 residues long. V was shortened by 1 base and J by 7 bases, with 10 bases between the two germline ends. The CDR3 bases are TGTGCCAGCAGTTTAGGGACCTACGGTGGCTACACCTTC. Translated: CASSLGTYGGYTF.

This chain uses TRBV15 with TRBJ2-5; D is unresolved. The CDR3 is 13 amino acids. The V gene lost 8 bases and the J gene lost 2 bases, with 12 bases spanning the gap. Germline V CDR1 and CDR2: LNHNV, YYDKDF (reference sequence). The CDR3 loop is CATGQIGQETQYF. CDR3 in DNA: TGTGCCACCGGTCAGATAGGTCAAGAGACCCAGTACTTC.

This clonotype appeared a few times. V is TRBV19 and J is TRBJ2-1; 9 bases agree with TRBD2. Germline values: CDR1 LNHDA, CDR2 SQIVND (reference sequence). Trimming at V came to 1 base and at J to 5 bases, leaving 3 bases not matched to a gene. This CDR3 is built from 15 residues. The CDR3 DNA follows: TGTGCCAGTAGTATAGTCGTAGCGGGAGACAATGAGCAGTTCTTC. Residues: CASSIVVAGDNEQFF.

This clonotype was counted a few times. V gene TRBV11-1 combines with J gene TRBJ2-7; 7 bases line up with TRBD1. The ends lost 1 base at V and 3 bases at J; junction bases unmatched: 3. The CDR3 extends over 14 amino acids. CDR1 is SGHAT and CDR2 is FQDESV in the germline V gene (reference sequence). In DNA, the CDR3 is TGTGCCAGCAGCTTAGTTGGGACAGTCTACGAGCAGTACTTC. It specifies CASSLVGTVYEQYF.